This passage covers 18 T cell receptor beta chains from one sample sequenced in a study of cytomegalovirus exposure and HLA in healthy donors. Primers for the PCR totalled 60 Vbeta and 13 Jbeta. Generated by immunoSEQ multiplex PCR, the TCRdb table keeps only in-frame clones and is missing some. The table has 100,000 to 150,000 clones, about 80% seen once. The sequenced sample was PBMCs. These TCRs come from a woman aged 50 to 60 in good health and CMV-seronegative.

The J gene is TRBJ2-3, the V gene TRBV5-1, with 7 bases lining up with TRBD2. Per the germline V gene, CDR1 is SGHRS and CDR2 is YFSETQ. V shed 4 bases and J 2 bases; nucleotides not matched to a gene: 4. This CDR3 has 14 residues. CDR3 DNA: TGCGCCAGCAGCCCGGGGGACTACACAGATACGCAGTATTTT. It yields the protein CASSPGDYTDTQYF.

The DNA for the CDR3 is TGCGCCAGCAGCTTGGGGACTAGCGGAAGGGGAAGGCGCTCCTACAATGAGCAGTTCTTC. Amino acids: CASSLGTSGRGRRSYNEQFF. J is TRBJ2-1 and V is TRBV5-1, with TRBD2 matching 10 bases. V lost 0 bases, J lost 0 bases, and 12 bases stayed unmatched. The CDR3 consists of 20 residues. Germline-derived CDR1 and CDR2 are SGHRS and YFSETQ. Based on the CDR3 plus reference TRBV5-1 and TRBJ2-1, the full variable domain is KAGVTQTPRYLIKTRGQQVTLSCSPISGHRSVSWYQQTPGQGLQFLFEYFSETQRNKGNFPGRFSGRQFSNSRSEMNVSTLELGDSALYLCASSLGTSGRGRRSYNEQFFGPGTRLTVL.

This chain's CDR3 is CASSRTSGIRETQYF. CDR3 bases: TGTGCCAGTAGCAGGACTAGCGGGATACGAGAGACCCAGTACTTC. This chain uses TRBV19 with TRBJ2-5, with TRBD2 identical over 12 bases. The CDR3 is 15 amino acids. From germline, CDR1 is LNHDA and CDR2 SQIVND (reference sequence). Unmatched junction bases numbered 6, after V lost 6 bases and J lost 4 bases.

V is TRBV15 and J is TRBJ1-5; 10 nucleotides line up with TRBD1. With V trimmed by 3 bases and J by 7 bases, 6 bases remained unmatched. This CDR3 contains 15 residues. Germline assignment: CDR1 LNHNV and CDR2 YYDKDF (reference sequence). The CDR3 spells CATSSDRGQGQPQHF. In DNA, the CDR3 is TGTGCCACCAGCAGCGACAGGGGGCAAGGACAGCCCCAGCATTTT.

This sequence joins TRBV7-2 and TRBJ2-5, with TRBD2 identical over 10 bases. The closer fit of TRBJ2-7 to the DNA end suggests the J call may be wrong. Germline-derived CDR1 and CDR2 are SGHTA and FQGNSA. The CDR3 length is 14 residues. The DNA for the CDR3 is TGTGCCAGCACCCTCAAGGGACTAGCGATCGAGCAGTACTTC. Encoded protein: CASTLKGLAIEQYF.

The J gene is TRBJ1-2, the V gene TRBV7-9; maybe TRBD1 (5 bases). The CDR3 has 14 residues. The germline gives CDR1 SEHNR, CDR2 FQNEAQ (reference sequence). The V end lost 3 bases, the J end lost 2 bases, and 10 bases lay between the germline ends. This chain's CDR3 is CASSLDKYNYGYTF. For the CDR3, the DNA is TGTGCCAGCAGCTTGGACAAGTACAACTATGGCTACACCTTC. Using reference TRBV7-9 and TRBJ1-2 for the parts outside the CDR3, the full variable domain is DTGVSQNPRHKITKRGQNVTFRCDPISEHNRLYWYRQTLGQGPEFLTYFQNEAQLEKSRLLSDRFSAERPKGSFSTLEIQRTEQGDSAMYLCASSLDKYNYGYTFGSGTRLTVV.

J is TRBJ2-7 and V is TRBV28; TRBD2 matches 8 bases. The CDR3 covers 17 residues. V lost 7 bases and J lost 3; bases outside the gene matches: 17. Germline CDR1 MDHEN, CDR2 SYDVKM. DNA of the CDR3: TGTGCCAGCAAGGGTTCTGCAAGGGCGGGAGGTTACTACGAGCAGTACTTC. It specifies CASKGSARAGGYYEQYF.

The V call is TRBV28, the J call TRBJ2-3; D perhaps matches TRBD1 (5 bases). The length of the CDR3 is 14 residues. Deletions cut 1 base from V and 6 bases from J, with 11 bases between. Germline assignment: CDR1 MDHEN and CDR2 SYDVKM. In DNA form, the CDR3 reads TGTGCCAGCAGTTTATATCCGACAGACGATACGCAGTATTTT. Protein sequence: CASSLYPTDDTQYF.

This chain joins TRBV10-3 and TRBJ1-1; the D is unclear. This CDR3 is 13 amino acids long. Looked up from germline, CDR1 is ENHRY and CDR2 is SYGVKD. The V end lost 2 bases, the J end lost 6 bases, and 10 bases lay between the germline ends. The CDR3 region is CAISEPPRPEAFF. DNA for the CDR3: TGTGCCATCAGTGAGCCTCCGAGGCCTGAAGCTTTCTTT.

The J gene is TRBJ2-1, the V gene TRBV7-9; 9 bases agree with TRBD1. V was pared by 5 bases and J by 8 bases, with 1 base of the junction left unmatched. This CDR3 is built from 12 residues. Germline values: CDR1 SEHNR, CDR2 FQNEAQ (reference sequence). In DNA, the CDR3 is TGTGCCAGCAGCCGGACAGGGGATGAGCAGTTCTTC. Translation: CASSRTGDEQFF.

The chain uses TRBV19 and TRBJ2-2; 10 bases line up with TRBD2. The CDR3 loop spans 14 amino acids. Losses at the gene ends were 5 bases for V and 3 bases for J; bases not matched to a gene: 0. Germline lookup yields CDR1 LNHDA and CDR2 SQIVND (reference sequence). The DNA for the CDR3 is TGTGCCAGTAGTCTAGCGGGAGACACCGGGGAGCTGTTTTTT. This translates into CASSLAGDTGELFF.

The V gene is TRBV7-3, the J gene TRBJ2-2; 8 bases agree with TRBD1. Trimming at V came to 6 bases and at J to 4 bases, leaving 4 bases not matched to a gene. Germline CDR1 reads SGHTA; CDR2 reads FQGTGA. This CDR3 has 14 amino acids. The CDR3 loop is CASSSDRVTGELFF. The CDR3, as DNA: TGTGCCAGCAGTTCGGACAGGGTCACCGGGGAGCTGTTTTTT.

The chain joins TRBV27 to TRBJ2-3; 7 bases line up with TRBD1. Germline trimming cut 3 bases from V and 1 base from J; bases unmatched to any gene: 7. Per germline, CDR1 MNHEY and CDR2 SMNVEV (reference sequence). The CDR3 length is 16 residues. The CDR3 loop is CASSFPPGGGTDTQYF. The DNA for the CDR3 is TGTGCCAGCAGTTTCCCCCCAGGGGGTGGCACAGATACGCAGTATTTT.

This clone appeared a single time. CDR3 sequence: CASISPTGEGQPQHF. The CDR3 region has the DNA TGTGCCAGCATAAGTCCGACAGGGGAGGGACAGCCCCAGCATTTT. The rearrangement joins TRBV28 to TRBJ1-5, with TRBD1 matching over 8 bases. From germline, CDR1 is MDHEN and CDR2 SYDVKM. The CDR3 sequence is 15 residues long. After removal of 7 bases from V and 7 bases from J, the junction contained 12 bases not matched to a gene.

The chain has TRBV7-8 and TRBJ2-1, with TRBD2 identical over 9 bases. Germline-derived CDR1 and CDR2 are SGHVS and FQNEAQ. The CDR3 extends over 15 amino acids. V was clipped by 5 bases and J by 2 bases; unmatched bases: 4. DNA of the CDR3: TGTGCCAGCAGCACCCTAGCGGGACCCTACAATGAGCAGTTCTTC. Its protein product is CASSTLAGPYNEQFF. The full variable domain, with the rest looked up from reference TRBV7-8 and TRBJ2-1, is GAGVSQSPRYKVAKRGQDVALRCDPISGHVSLFWYQQALGQGPEFLTYFQNEAQLDKSGLPSDRFFAERPEGSVSTLKIQRTQQEDSAVYLCASSTLAGPYNEQFFGPGTRLTVL.

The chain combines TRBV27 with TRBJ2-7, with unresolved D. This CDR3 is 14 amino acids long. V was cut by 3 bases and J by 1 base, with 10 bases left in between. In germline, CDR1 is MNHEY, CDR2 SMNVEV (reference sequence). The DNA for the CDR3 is TGTGCCAGCAGTTTTGGCAGAAGATCCTACGAGCAGTACTTC. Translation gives CASSFGRRSYEQYF.

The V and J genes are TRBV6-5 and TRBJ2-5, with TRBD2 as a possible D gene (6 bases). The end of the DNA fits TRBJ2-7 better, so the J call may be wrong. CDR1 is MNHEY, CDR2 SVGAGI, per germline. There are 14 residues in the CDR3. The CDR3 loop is CASSRGLLSYEQYF. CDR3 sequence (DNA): TGTGCCAGCAGCCGGGGACTCCTCAGCTACGAGCAGTACTTC.

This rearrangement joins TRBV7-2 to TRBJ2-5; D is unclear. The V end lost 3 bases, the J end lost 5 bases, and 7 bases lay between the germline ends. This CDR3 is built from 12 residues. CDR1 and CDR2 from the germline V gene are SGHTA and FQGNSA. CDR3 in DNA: TGTGCCAGCAGCTTGGGCCGGGAGACCCAGTACTTC. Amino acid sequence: CASSLGRETQYF.